The rows below give T cell receptor beta chains drawn from one sample of a study of blood T cell repertoires in COVID-19. TCRdb's copy holds only in-frame clones and misses some; the assay was immunoSEQ multiplex PCR. The profile shows 120,000 to 150,000 clones, about 88% of them singletons. Sequencing was performed on peripheral blood. The receptors originated from a human donor with COVID-19, enrolled during active disease. The donor label of this sample is uncertain. Both conserved end residues are part of each CDR3. D genes are given only for firm matches. Expanded clones get a size class; other rows say once, few or many, or leave the size out.

abundance	j_gene	v_gene	d_gene	CDR3nt	CDR3aa
-	TRBJ1-1	TRBV23-1	-	TGCGCCAGCAGTCAATTTGCCGTTCTAAACACTGAAGCTTTCTTT	CASSQFAVLNTEAFF
-	TRBJ2-4	TRBV5-1	TRBD2	TGCGCCAGCAGCAGCGGGGGGGCCGGAAACATTCAGTACTTC	CASSSGGAGNIQYF
-	TRBJ2-7	TRBV6-5	TRBD1	TGTGCCACCGCACAGGACAGGGGAGACGAGCAGTACTTC	CATAQDRGDEQYF
-	TRBJ2-7	TRBV11-2	-	TGTGCCAGCAGCTTAGATGCACAGGGTTACGAGCAGTACTTC	CASSLDAQGYEQYF
-	TRBJ2-3	TRBV5-1	TRBD1	TGCGCCAGCAGCCTGAGACAGGGCGCAGATACGCAGTATTTT	CASSLRQGADTQYF
-	TRBJ1-2	TRBV5-5	-	TGTGCCAGCAGCTTGCGGGGGGCAGGTGGCTACACCTTC	CASSLRGAGGYTF
-	TRBJ1-1	TRBV7-9	-	TGTGCCAGCAGCCCCCCTTTCCAGGACTACACTGAAGCTTTCTTT	CASSPPFQDYTEAFF
-	TRBJ2-1	TRBV7-3	TRBD2	TGTGCCAGCAGCCCAAGGGGGACTAGCACCGATGAGCAGTTCTTC	CASSPRGTSTDEQFF
-	TRBJ2-3	TRBV3-1/TRBV3-2	-	TGTGCCAGCAGCCAAGACTATGCCAGCACAGATACGCAGTATTTT	CASSQDYASTDTQYF
-	TRBJ1-2	TRBV6-5	TRBD1	TGTGCCAGCAGTTACAGTTGGACAGGTGGAGGCTACACCTTC	CASSYSWTGGGYTF
-	TRBJ1-4	TRBV4-2	TRBD1	TGTGCCAGCAGCCAGACCCACCGACAGGGGGCGGATGAAAAACTGTTTTTT	CASSQTHRQGADEKLFF
-	TRBJ1-1	TRBV11-3	-	TGTGCCAGCAGCTTAGGGACACCTAGGGCCTCGAACACTGAAGCTTTCTTT	CASSLGTPRASNTEAFF
-	TRBJ1-1	TRBV12-3/TRBV12-4	-	TGTGCCAGCAATGTACGGGGTGAAGCTTTCTTT	CASNVRGEAFF
-	TRBJ1-3	TRBV12-3/TRBV12-4	-	TGTGCCAGCGGTGCACTCTCTGGAAACACCATATATTTT	CASGALSGNTIYF
-	TRBJ1-4	TRBV29-1	TRBD1	TGCAGCGTCCGGAACAGGGGAAGCGGTGAAAAACTGTTTTTT	CSVRNRGSGEKLFF
-	TRBJ1-3	TRBV6-4	-	TGTGCCAGCAGTGACTCGCGCCCGACCGCAGATGGACTGGGCCACTACATGAGAAACACCATATATTTT	CASSDSRPTADGLGHYMRNTIYF
-	TRBJ2-2	TRBV6-5	-	TGTGCCAGCAGTTACACCAGGGGCCGCGGGGAGCTGTTTTTT	CASSYTRGRGELFF
-	TRBJ2-1	TRBV5-1	TRBD2	TGCGCCAGCAGCTTAACGGGGGGGTACAATGAGCAGTTCTTC	CASSLTGGYNEQFF
once	TRBJ1-1	TRBV7-3	-	TGTGCCAGCAGGTTTAGTCTGAACACTGAAGCTTTCTTT	CASRFSLNTEAFF
-	TRBJ1-4	TRBV5-6	-	TGTGCCAGCAGCTTGTATCTGGATGGGAGAGAAAAACTGTTTTTT	CASSLYLDGREKLFF
once	TRBJ1-1	TRBV11-2	-	TGTGCCAGCAGCCACCAGTGGTGGGTCGACACGCTGAACACTGAAGCTTTCTTT	CASSHQWWVDTLNTEAFF
-	TRBJ1-5	TRBV5-6	-	TGTGCCAGCAGCTTGGAGATGGGGAGGGCCCAGCATTTT	CASSLEMGRAQHF
-	TRBJ2-3	TRBV12-3/TRBV12-4	-	TGTGCCAGCAGTTTCGGGTTTACGCAGTATTTT	CASSFGFTQYF
-	TRBJ1-3	TRBV30	TRBD1	TGTGCCTGGAGTGTGACAGGGACTGGAAACACCATATATTTT	CAWSVTGTGNTIYF
-	TRBJ2-7	TRBV9	TRBD2	TGTGCCAGCAGCTCCGGAGCGGGAGGGATCCACGAGCAGTACTTC	CASSSGAGGIHEQYF
-	TRBJ1-5	TRBV11-2	-	TGTGCCAGCAGCTTACTAAGCAATCAGCCCCAGCATTTT	CASSLLSNQPQHF
-	TRBJ1-1	TRBV21-1	-	TGTGCCAGCAGCAAAGTGGGCCCGAACACTGAAGCTTTCTTT	CASSKVGPNTEAFF
-	TRBJ1-2	TRBV6-1	TRBD1	TGTGCCAGCAGTGAATTAGACAGGGGGCTTGGCTACACCTTC	CASSELDRGLGYTF
-	TRBJ1-2	TRBV30	-	TGTGCCTGGAGTGTTGAGGGTTTCGCTGGCTACACCTTC	CAWSVEGFAGYTF
-	TRBJ2-3	TRBV19	-	TGTGCCAGCGTGGGGACTTTTGGCGGGGGCACAGATACGCAGTATTTT	CASVGTFGGGTDTQYF
-	TRBJ1-5	TRBV5-8	-	TGTGCCAGCAGCTTGGGGGCCGGTGGCAATCAGCCCCAGCATTTT	CASSLGAGGNQPQHF
-	TRBJ2-3	TRBV29-1	TRBD2	TGCAGCGTTCTCTTGGGGGGGGGCACAGATACGCAGTATTTT	CSVLLGGGTDTQYF
-	TRBJ2-1	TRBV19	TRBD1	TGTGCCAGTAGCAGGGACAGGGAGGAGCAGTTCTTC	CASSRDREEQFF
-	TRBJ1-2	TRBV5-6	-	TGTGCCAGCAGCCGATGGGACACTGCTAAGGTGGTCTATGGCTACACCTTC	CASSRWDTAKVVYGYTF
-	TRBJ1-5	TRBV4-1	-	TGCGCCAGCAGCCAAGATTGGCGGAGCAATCAGCCCCAGCATTTT	CASSQDWRSNQPQHF
-	TRBJ2-1	TRBV9	-	TGTGCCAGCAGCGTAGAAATAGCCCCGTACAATGAGCAGTTCTTC	CASSVEIAPYNEQFF
-	TRBJ2-7	TRBV20-1	TRBD1	TGCAGTGCTAGTCCACAGGGGGGATTCTACGAGCAGTACTTC	CSASPQGGFYEQYF
-	TRBJ2-3	TRBV7-9	-	TGTGCCAGCAGCCCGACAGATACGCAGTATTTT	CASSPTDTQYF
-	TRBJ1-4	TRBV19	-	TGTGCCAGTAGTCCTCCACGAGGGGGTGGGGAAAAACTGTTTTTT	CASSPPRGGGEKLFF
-	TRBJ1-2	TRBV30	-	TGTGCCTGGATGTGGCAGAACTATGGCTACACCTTC	CAWMWQNYGYTF
many	TRBJ1-6	TRBV2	TRBD1	TGTGCCAGCAGTGAACCGGACAGGTGGTTCTCACCCCTCCACTTT	CASSEPDRWFSPLHF
-	TRBJ2-1	TRBV6-5	-	TGTGCCAGCAGTTACGAGGGAAGGGCTAACAATGAGCAGTTCTTC	CASSYEGRANNEQFF
-	TRBJ1-1	TRBV6-5	-	TGTGCCAGCAGTTACAGAGCTGAAGCTTTCTTT	CASSYRAEAFF
-	TRBJ2-6	TRBV6-5	-	TGTGCCAGCAGTCCCAGGGTTCCGGGGGCCAACGTCCTGACTTTC	CASSPRVPGANVLTF
-	TRBJ2-5	TRBV6-5	TRBD2	TGTGCCAGCAGTTTAAAAGCGGGGGGGCCGGGAGAGACCCAGTACTTC	CASSLKAGGPGETQYF
-	TRBJ1-2	TRBV18	-	TGTGCCAGCGCCCCTCAGAAGGAGGCTAACTATGGCTACACCTTC	CASAPQKEANYGYTF
-	TRBJ2-1	TRBV12-3/TRBV12-4	-	TGTGCCAGCAGTTTCCCTGGCCATGAGCAGTTCTTC	CASSFPGHEQFF
-	TRBJ1-2	TRBV7-9	TRBD1	TGTGCCAGTACTTTTCAGGGGGCGCATGGCTACACCTTC	CASTFQGAHGYTF
-	TRBJ2-5	TRBV15	TRBD1	TGTGCCACCAGAGGGACAGGCCAAGAGACCCAGTACTTC	CATRGTGQETQYF
once	TRBJ1-5	TRBV28	-	TGTGCCAGCAGTTTCATCAGGGACAATCAGCCCCAGCATTTT	CASSFIRDNQPQHF
-	TRBJ2-3	TRBV5-4	-	TGTGCCAGCAGCACCGACAGCCCTAGCACAGATACGCAGTATTTT	CASSTDSPSTDTQYF
-	TRBJ2-5	TRBV29-1	-	TGCAGCGTTGGGGGCGAGGATTTGGAGACCCAGTACTTC	CSVGGEDLETQYF
-	TRBJ2-2	TRBV24-1	TRBD1	TGTGCCACCAGTGACGCTAGGACAGGGGAGTCCGGGGAGCTGTTTTTT	CATSDARTGESGELFF
once	TRBJ1-1	TRBV7-6	-	TGTGCCAGCAGCTTAGCTTTGGGAGGAGGCACTGAAGCTTTCTTT	CASSLALGGGTEAFF
few	TRBJ1-1	TRBV5-5	-	TGTGCCAGCAGCTTCCAGGGGCTGACTGAAGCTTTCTTT	CASSFQGLTEAFF